This passage covers 4 T cell receptor beta chains from one sample sequenced in a study of blood T cell repertoires in COVID-19 (dated by TCRdb to 2018 to 2021). Libraries were made using the immunoSEQ multiplex PCR assay. TCRdb obtained this table from immuneACCESS and retained in-frame rearrangements with V and J assigned. These tables miss some clones; where compared with another copy, unresolved V genes account for less than half of the shortfall, and the remainder is unexplained. This sample comprises approximately 240,000 clones, around nine tenths of them detected only once. The ten largest clonotypes hold 1.9% of the sample. Sequenced sample: PBMCs or T cells enriched from blood (not recorded which). These TCRs come from a woman aged 18 to 35 who had recovered from COVID-19.

In this sample, this clone turned up a few times. V is TRBV6-5 and J is TRBJ1-3; D remains unclear. The CDR3 contains 15 residues. Germline values: CDR1 MNHEY, CDR2 SVGAGI. Trimming left V 7 bases short and J 0 bases short, with 13 bases between. CDR3 region: CASMGGASSGNTIYF. In nucleotides, the CDR3 is TGTGCCAGCATGGGAGGAGCCAGCTCTGGAAACACCATATATTTT.

V and J are TRBV6-2 or TRBV6-3 and TRBJ1-5; TRBD1 agrees at 9 bases. J gave up 0 bases and V 2 bases, and 5 bases lay outside the gene matches. CDR3 length: 17 residues. Germline CDR1 is MNHEY and CDR2 is SVGEGT. CDR3 nucleotides: TGTGCCAGCAGTTACAAGGGACAGGGCTATAGCAATCAGCCCCAGCATTTT. Translated, it gives CASSYKGQGYSNQPQHF.

J is TRBJ1-2 and V is TRBV12-5; TRBD1 might be the D (5 bases). V was clipped by 2 bases and J by 7 bases, with 8 bases between them. Germline V CDR1 and CDR2: LGHNT, FRNRAP. The CDR3 has 12 residues. The CDR3, as DNA: TGTGCTAGTGGTTTGACCAGGGCTGGCTACACCTTC. Its protein is CASGLTRAGYTF.

Points on this clone: The sample holds other DNA sequences that translate to the same CDR3. The rearrangement uses TRBV6-4 and TRBJ2-1, with D uncertain. The CDR3 extends over 14 amino acids. V lost 5 bases to trimming and J lost 1 base, with 9 bases between them. Germline CDR1 and CDR2: MRHNA and SNTAGT. The CDR3 nucleotides read TGTGCCAGCAGTCTCGGCGGATCCTACAATGAGCAGTTCTTC. Translating gives CASSLGGSYNEQFF.